These 9 T cell receptor beta chains came from one sample sequenced in a study of CD8 T cells in ankylosing spondylitis (dated by TCRdb to 2016 to 2017). Here is what the overall study found, with its caveats: Blood from ankylosing spondylitis patients appeared to be characterized by a TCR beta motif composed of about 8 highly homologous amino acid variants.

The protocol used for the library was 5' RACE. The sequencer was an Illumina HiSeq 2500. TCRdb trimmed public reads at Q25 via fastp, called clones via MiXCR and kept in-frame beta chains. CDR3 protein duplicates are merged, each entry listing the most common genes and DNA. This sample gives approximately 500,000 distinct CDR3 sequences in total; about 13% of them show up just once. The top ten clonotypes cover approximately 6.3% of the sample. Their antigens remain unidentified. The specimen was blood, either unsorted or a sorted T cell fraction (not recorded which). All receptors derive from a male donor with ankylosing spondylitis.

The chain links TRBV11-2 to TRBJ2-7; no definite D call. The germline V gene has CDR1 SGHAT and CDR2 FQNNGV. This CDR3 comprises 16 residues. V lost 5 bases, J lost 4 bases, and 21 bases lay in between. CDR3 region: CASSPSAGSNPYEQYF. The CDR3 DNA reads TGTGCCAGCAGCCCGTCGGCCGGATCCAACCCTTACGAGCAGTACTTC.

The sample holds a few counts of this clonotype. The V call is TRBV12-3 or TRBV12-4, the J call TRBJ1-5; a weak D match, TRBD1 (5 bases). Trimming shortened V by 6 bases and J by 4 bases, and 22 bases separated the two germline ends. The CDR3 spans 17 residues. The CDR3: CASSTGPVGSTNQPQHF. The CDR3 bases are TGTGCCAGCAGCACAGGCCCCGTGGGGAGTACGAATCAGCCCCAGCATTTT.

The table lists this clonotype with many counts. The genes are TRBV29-1 and TRBJ1-2; 12 positions match TRBD1. The V and J ends lost 6 bases and 8 bases, in that order; junction bases with no gene match: 13. The CDR3 loop spans 15 amino acids. Germline-derived CDR1 and CDR2 are SQVTM and ANQGSEA. The CDR3 nucleotides are TGCAGCGTGGGGACAGGGGGCGGCACACAGCTGGGCTACACCTTC. Its protein is CSVGTGGGTQLGYTF.

The rearrangement links TRBV20-1 to TRBJ1-4; tentatively, D is TRBD1 (5 bases). This CDR3 is built from 11 residues. V lost 4 bases and J 5 bases, leaving 5 bases between the germline ends. Germline V CDR1 and CDR2: DFQATT, SNEGSKA (reference sequence). The CDR3 region is CSAKGNEKLFF. The CDR3 region has the DNA TGCAGTGCTAAGGGGAATGAAAAACTGTTTTTT.

The chain has TRBV27 and TRBJ2-7; D may correspond to TRBD1 or TRBD2 (5 bases each). Germline V lookup: CDR1 MNHEY, CDR2 SMNVEV (reference sequence). The germline V and J ends were trimmed by 3 bases and 2 bases, with 26 bases remaining between them. The CDR3 totals 19 residues. The CDR3 here is CASSFCTGCGHGLTYEQYV. The CDR3 DNA reads as TGTGCCAGCAGTTTTTGTACGGGGTGCGGACACGGACTTACCTACGAGCAGTACGTC.

This clonotype was seen many times. The chain uses TRBV7-2 and TRBJ2-3; weak D call: TRBD2 (5 bases). CDR1 and CDR2 (germline): SGHTA, FQGNSA. V was shortened by 3 bases and J by 7 bases, with 14 bases between the two germline ends. This CDR3 is built from 14 residues. The CDR3 nucleotides read TGTGCCAGCAGCTTTGGCCTAGCACAGAATACGCAGTATTTT. Residues: CASSFGLAQNTQYF.

This clonotype was seen a few times. The chain recombines TRBV11-3 with TRBJ2-1; 14 bases line up with TRBD2. J gave up 9 bases and V 4 bases, and 8 bases lay outside the gene matches. Germline-derived CDR1 and CDR2 are SGHNT and YENEEA. There are 16 residues in the CDR3. This CDR3 reads CASSSTPGLAGVEQFF. As DNA, the CDR3 is TGTGCCAGCAGCTCTACTCCGGGACTAGCGGGAGTTGAGCAGTTCTTC. The full variable domain, rest sourced from reference TRBV11-3 and TRBJ2-1, is EAGVVQSPRYKIIEKKQPVAFWCNPISGHNTLYWYLQNLGQGPELLIRYENEEAVDDSQLPKDRFSAERLKGVDSTLKIQPAELGDSAVYLCASSSTPGLAGVEQFFGPGTRLTVL.

This CDR3 reads CASSLTGLAQSEQFF. DNA of the CDR3: TGTGCCAGCAGCTTGACTGGACTAGCCCAATCTGAGCAGTTCTTC. This rearrangement joins TRBV7-2 to TRBJ2-1, with TRBD2 matching over 8 bases. CDR1 is SGHTA, CDR2 FQGNSA, per germline. The CDR3 consists of 15 residues. Trimming removed 3 bases from V and 9 bases from J; junction bases left unmatched: 10.

This clonotype was seen more than once but under ten times. The gene calls are TRBV15 and TRBJ1-5; D might be TRBD1 (5 bases). This CDR3 is 15 amino acids long. The V end was cut by 0 bases, the J end by 5 bases, with 11 bases between. In germline, CDR1 is LNHNV, CDR2 YYDKDF (reference sequence). CDR3 in amino acids: CATSRDGAGHQPQHF. CDR3 DNA: TGTGCCACCAGCAGAGACGGAGCAGGGCATCAGCCCCAGCATTTT.